The 11 T cell receptor beta chains listed next were all sequenced from one sample in a study of blood T cell repertoires in COVID-19. Libraries were prepared by immunoSEQ multiplex PCR; TCRdb keeps only in-frame clonotypes and omits some of them. The table shows around 110,000 clones, with under 85% occurring only once. Sample: peripheral blood. Every receptor here comes from a woman aged 60-75 years with acute or convalescent COVID-19.

This chain connects TRBV3-1 (or the pseudogene TRBV3-2) to TRBJ2-5; possibly TRBD2 for D (5 bases). CDR1 is LGHDT and CDR2 is YNNKEL in the germline V gene (reference sequence). The ends were cut back, 2 bases at V and 6 bases at J, with 13 bases in the middle. The CDR3 runs 14 residues. The CDR3 protein is CASSQLDSVKTQYF. The CDR3 bases are TGTGCCAGCAGCCAACTGGACTCCGTTAAGACCCAGTACTTC.

The V and J genes are TRBV19 and TRBJ2-4; 10 nucleotides line up with TRBD2. The CDR3 runs to 16 residues. Trimming took 5 bases from V and 1 from J; bases not matched to a gene: 5. Germline V gene sequence: CDR1 LNHDA, CDR2 SQIVND (reference sequence). CDR3 protein: CASSVLAGIAKNIQYF. In DNA form, the CDR3 reads TGTGCCAGTAGTGTACTAGCGGGGATCGCCAAAAACATTCAGTACTTC.

The J gene is TRBJ2-3, the V gene TRBV27; D perhaps matches TRBD2 (5 bases). Germline V gives CDR1 MNHEY, CDR2 SMNVEV (reference sequence). V was pared by 1 base and J by 1 base, with 12 bases between. The CDR3 loop spans 16 amino acids. CDR3 nucleotides: TGTGCCAGCAGTTTATTGAGGGCGCAGGGCACAGATACGCAGTATTTT. This translates into CASSLLRAQGTDTQYF.

The chain has TRBV5-4 and TRBJ2-2, with D possibly being TRBD2 (5 bases). CDR1 and CDR2 (germline): SGHNT, YYREEE (reference sequence). The CDR3 sequence is 12 residues long. Trimming cost V 4 bases and J 4 bases, with 5 bases left between them. The CDR3 spells CASSRGTGELFF. The CDR3 bases are TGTGCCAGCAGCCGGGGCACCGGGGAGCTGTTTTTT.

The chain recombines TRBV6-5 with TRBJ2-2; 8 bases are a match to TRBD1. The CDR3 has 13 amino acids. Germline V gene data show CDR1 as MNHEY and CDR2 as SVGAGI. V was pared by 6 bases and J by 6 bases, with 3 bases of the junction left unmatched. This CDR3 is CASSLTGAGELFF. CDR3 sequence (DNA): TGTGCCAGCAGCCTGACAGGGGCCGGGGAGCTGTTTTTT.

The J gene is TRBJ2-7, the V gene TRBV29-1; 9 bases match TRBD1. V dropped 6 bases and J dropped 2; count of bases not matched to a gene: 5. This CDR3 comprises 13 residues. Germline CDR1 SQVTM, CDR2 ANQGSEA. CDR3 protein: CSVRQGVAYEQYF. CDR3 nucleotide sequence: TGCAGCGTAAGACAGGGGGTCGCCTACGAGCAGTACTTC.

The chain links TRBV5-4 to TRBJ1-1, with 7 bases matching TRBD1. V lost 4 bases and J lost 3; bases outside the gene matches: 6. CDR1 is SGHNT, CDR2 YYREEE, per germline (reference sequence). The length of the CDR3 is 14 residues. CDR3 protein: CASSAAGGYTEAFF. CDR3 coding DNA: TGTGCCAGCAGCGCCGCAGGGGGGTACACTGAAGCTTTCTTT. The complete variable domain, with remaining parts taken from reference TRBV5-4 and TRBJ1-1, reads ETGVTQSPTHLIKTRGQQVTLRCSSQSGHNTVSWYQQALGQGPQFIFQYYREEENGRGNFPPRFSGLQFPNYSSELNVNALELDDSALYLCASSAAGGYTEAFFGQGTRLTVV.

The chain has TRBV19 and TRBJ2-3; 11 positions match TRBD2. There are 19 residues in the CDR3. Germline CDR1 reads LNHDA; CDR2 reads SQIVND (reference sequence). V was clipped by 3 bases and J by 1 base; unmatched bases: 12. The CDR3 DNA sequence: TGTGCCAGTAGTATTCGGGGTACGACTAGCGGGACAGGCACAGATACGCAGTATTTT. Encoded protein: CASSIRGTTSGTGTDTQYF.

The chain couples TRBV6-6 to TRBJ2-3; 8 bases fit TRBD2. The CDR3 runs to 14 residues. Germline assignment: CDR1 MNHNY and CDR2 SVGAGI (reference sequence). V lost 5 bases, J lost 2 bases, and 3 bases stayed unmatched. The CDR3, as DNA: TGTGCCAGCAGTGTAGGACTAGCCACAGATACGCAGTATTTT. Its translation: CASSVGLATDTQYF.

V is TRBV2 and J is TRBJ2-1, with 10 bases matching TRBD1. The V segment lost 6 bases and the J segment 8 bases; nucleotides outside the gene matches: 7. Germline loops: CDR1 SNHLY, CDR2 FYNNEI. The CDR3 has 14 residues. In nucleotides, the CDR3 is TGTGCCAGCAGCCCAGGGACAGGGGTCGATGAGCAGTTCTTC. Its protein is CASSPGTGVDEQFF.

The chain has TRBV1 and TRBJ2-1; TRBD1, the D gene given by the table, was not confirmed from the DNA. TRBV1 is a pseudogene segment. The length of the CDR3 is 18 residues. CDR3 in amino acids: CTSSPFADRALIQIKQFF. CDR3 DNA: TGCACCAGCAGCCCATTTGCGGACAGGGCGCTAATACAAATTAAGCAGTTCTTC.